Listed below are T cell receptor beta chains from one sample, sequenced in a study of blood T cell repertoires in COVID-19. Generated by immunoSEQ multiplex PCR, the TCRdb table keeps only in-frame clones and is missing some. The table records about 87,000 clones, around 86% of them present only once. Source material: peripheral blood. The receptor source for this set is a woman of 80 years or more with acute or convalescent COVID-19. CDR3s include the opening cysteine and the closing phenylalanine or tryptophan. D genes are given only for firm matches. Not all rows give a size; the values are once, few, many and, for expanded clones, a class.

d_call | cdr3_length | clone_size | j_call | v_call | cdr3_nt | cdr3_aa
NA | 17 | NA | TRBJ2-6 | TRBV5-1 | TGCGCCAGCAGCTTGGACAATACAGGTTCTGGGGCCAACGTCCTGACTTTC | CASSLDNTGSGANVLTF
TRBD1 | 14 | NA | TRBJ1-4 | TRBV10-3 | TGTGCCATCAGTGAATCCGGGACAGAAGAAAAACTGTTTTTT | CAISESGTEEKLFF
NA | 15 | NA | TRBJ1-2 | TRBV7-9 | TGTGCCAGCAGCCCAGAGCAGGTTAATAACTATGGCTACACCTTC | CASSPEQVNNYGYTF
TRBD1 | 16 | NA | TRBJ2-3 | TRBV27 | TGTGCCAGCAGTGTAGCCGGGACAGGGGTGACAGATACGCAGTATTTT | CASSVAGTGVTDTQYF
TRBD1 | 16 | NA | TRBJ2-7 | TRBV7-2 | TGTGCCAGCAGCCCTCGCCCGGGACAGGGGAGGTACGAGCAGTACTTC | CASSPRPGQGRYEQYF
NA | 14 | NA | TRBJ1-1 | TRBV4-3 | TGCGCCAGCAGCCAAGAGCGGGGGACCACTGAAGCTTTCTTT | CASSQERGTTEAFF
TRBD1 | 15 | once | TRBJ1-6 | TRBV5-1 | TGCGCCAGCAGCTTGGTAGGGGGCCTCAATTCACCCCTCCACTTT | CASSLVGGLNSPLHF
TRBD1 | 15 | NA | TRBJ2-1 | TRBV29-1 | TGCAGCGTGGCGGGTTTAGACAGGGTTTTGGATGAGCAGTTCTTC | CSVAGLDRVLDEQFF
TRBD1 | 15 | NA | TRBJ2-3 | TRBV7-9 | TGTGCCAGCAGCTTAGAGGGACAGGGCACAGATACGCAGTATTTT | CASSLEGQGTDTQYF
NA | 13 | few | TRBJ1-2 | TRBV27 | TGTGCCAGCAGTCCGACGCAGGGTTATGGCTACACCTTC | CASSPTQGYGYTF
NA | 12 | NA | TRBJ2-1 | TRBV19 | TGTGCCAGTAGTATAGATCAGGCAGAACGGTTCTTC | CASSIDQAERFF
NA | 12 | NA | TRBJ1-1 | TRBV3-1/TRBV3-2 | TGTGCCAGCAGCCAAATAAACACTGAAGCTTTCTTT | CASSQINTEAFF
NA | 14 | NA | TRBJ1-2 | TRBV10-2 | TGCGCCAGCAGCCCAGGGCCCCAGAACTATGGCTACACCTTC | CASSPGPQNYGYTF
NA | 13 | NA | TRBJ2-5 | TRBV12-3/TRBV12-4 | TGTGCCAGTCAACTCGGAGACTTTGGGACCCAGTACTTC | CASQLGDFGTQYF
TRBD2 | 16 | once | TRBJ2-1 | TRBV27 | TGTGCCAGCAGTCCAGGGACTAGCGGTGCCTACAATGAGCAGTTCTTC | CASSPGTSGAYNEQFF
TRBD1 | 16 | NA | TRBJ1-1 | TRBV6-2/TRBV6-3 | TGTGCCAGCAGTCAACCCCCCGGGACAGGGTTGGCTGAAGCTTTCTTT | CASSQPPGTGLAEAFF
NA | 15 | NA | TRBJ2-2 | TRBV7-6 | TGTGCCAGCAGCTTAGTGGTCGGGAACACCGGGGAGCTGTTTTTT | CASSLVVGNTGELFF
NA | 16 | NA | TRBJ2-7 | TRBV5-5 | TGTGCCAGCAGAACGAACCTGGACAGACCTAGTCGGGAGCAGTACTTC | CASRTNLDRPSREQYF
NA | 15 | NA | TRBJ1-1 | TRBV18 | TGTGCCAGCTCACCGCGGGTGGGCCTAAACACTGAAGCTTTCTTT | CASSPRVGLNTEAFF
NA | 13 | once | TRBJ1-4 | TRBV9 | TGTGCCAGCAGCGTAGTACCAGGTGAAAAACTGTTTTTT | CASSVVPGEKLFF
TRBD1 | 12 | NA | TRBJ1-1 | TRBV19 | TGTGCCAGTATTGGACAGGACGCTGAAGCTTTCTTT | CASIGQDAEAFF
TRBD2 | 20 | NA | TRBJ2-1 | TRBV7-6 | TGTGCCAGCAGCCTGGCCGGGACTAGCGGGAGGGCCTACGGGGTGACTGGGCAGTTCTTC | CASSLAGTSGRAYGVTGQFF
TRBD1 | 13 | NA | TRBJ1-2 | TRBV2 | TGTGCCAGCAGTCAGAGACAGGGGGGCGGCTACACCTTC | CASSQRQGGGYTF
NA | 17 | once | TRBJ1-6 | TRBV5-1 | TGCGCCAGCAGCTTGGGGGCAGCCGGGGGGTATAATTCACCCCTCCACTTT | CASSLGAAGGYNSPLHF